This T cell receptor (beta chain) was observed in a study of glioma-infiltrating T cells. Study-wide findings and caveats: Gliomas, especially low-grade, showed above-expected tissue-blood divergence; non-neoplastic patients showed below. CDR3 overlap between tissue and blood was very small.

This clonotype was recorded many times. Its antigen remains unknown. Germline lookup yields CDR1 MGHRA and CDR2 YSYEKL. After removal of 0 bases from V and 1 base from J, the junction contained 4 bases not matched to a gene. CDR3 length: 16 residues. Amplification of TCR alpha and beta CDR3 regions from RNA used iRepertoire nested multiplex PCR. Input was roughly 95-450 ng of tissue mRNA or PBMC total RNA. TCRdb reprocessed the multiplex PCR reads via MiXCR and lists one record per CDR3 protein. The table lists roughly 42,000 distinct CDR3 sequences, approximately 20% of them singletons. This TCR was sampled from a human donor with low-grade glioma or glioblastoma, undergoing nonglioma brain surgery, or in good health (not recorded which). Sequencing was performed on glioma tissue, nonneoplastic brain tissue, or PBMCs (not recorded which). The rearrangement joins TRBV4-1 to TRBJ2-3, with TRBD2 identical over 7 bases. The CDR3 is CASSQDRAGGTDTQYF. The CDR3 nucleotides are TGCGCCAGCAGCCAAGATCGGGCGGGGGGCACAGATACGCAGTATTTT.